The 26 T cell receptor beta chains below were found in one sample sequenced in a study of cytomegalovirus exposure and HLA in healthy donors. A multiplex PCR was run with 60 Vbeta primers and 13 Jbeta primers. Profiling relied on immunoSEQ multiplex PCR, and the TCRdb table lists in-frame clones only, not all of them. The sample shows tens of thousands of clones, roughly 70% of them seen only once. Input material: PBMCs. All receptors derive from a male donor in good health and CMV-seropositive.

A single count supports this clone. V and J are TRBV7-6 and TRBJ2-1; TRBD2 might be the D (6 bases). From germline, CDR1 is SGHVS and CDR2 FNYEAQ. V was clipped by 6 bases and J by 10 bases, with 16 bases between them. The CDR3 consists of 13 residues. The CDR3 spells CASSSRGAGEQFF. DNA of the CDR3: TGTGCCAGCAGTTCGCGGGGCGCGGGGGAGCAGTTCTTC.

The chain carries TRBV28 and TRBJ2-7; maybe TRBD1 (5 bases). In germline, CDR1 is MDHEN, CDR2 SYDVKM. There are 18 residues in the CDR3. Deletions cut 6 bases from V and 4 bases from J, with 28 bases between. This CDR3 reads CASSPFRPFGRKGYEQYF. The DNA of the CDR3 is TGTGCCAGCAGCCCCTTTAGGCCCTTTGGACGGAAGGGGTACGAGCAGTACTTC.

The CDR3 bases are TGTGCCAGCAGGGAGTTGGGGCTCGGGACCCAGTACTTC. Residues: CASRELGLGTQYF. The chain combines TRBV28 with TRBJ2-5, with a possible D match to TRBD1 (5 bases). The germline V and J ends were trimmed by 6 bases and 7 bases, with 15 bases remaining between them. Germline CDR1 reads MDHEN; CDR2 reads SYDVKM. The length of the CDR3 is 13 residues.

The sample holds one count of this clone. The chain has TRBV5-1 and TRBJ1-1, with D tentatively TRBD1 (5 bases). The germline V gene has CDR1 SGHRS and CDR2 YFSETQ. This CDR3 has 15 residues. V lost 0 bases, J lost 5 bases, and 14 bases lay in between. The CDR3: CASSLGWGGGTEAFF. Written as DNA, the CDR3 is TGCGCCAGCAGCTTGGGGTGGGGGGGAGGTACTGAAGCTTTCTTT.

The V call is TRBV13, the J call TRBJ1-4, with D unresolved. Trimming stripped 0 bases from V and 6 bases from J, with 14 bases between. In germline, CDR1 is PRHDT, CDR2 FYEKMQ (reference sequence). This CDR3 comprises 16 residues. DNA of the CDR3: TGTGCCAGCAGCTTAGGCCTCGGGAGCTCCCATGAAAAACTGTTTTTT. It is translated as CASSLGLGSSHEKLFF.

This clone has just a few counts. The J gene is TRBJ2-3, the V gene TRBV7-9; TRBD2 matches 15 bases. J was trimmed by 3 bases and V by 4 bases; bases with no gene match: 11. The CDR3 has 19 residues. The germline V gene encodes CDR1 SEHNR and CDR2 FQNEAQ (reference sequence). The CDR3: CASSYAGTSGRLETDTQYF. The CDR3 region has the DNA TGTGCCAGCAGCTACGCCGGGACTAGCGGGAGGCTAGAAACAGATACGCAGTATTTT.

The chain combines TRBV4-2 with TRBJ2-5, with D unclear. CDR1 LGHNA and CDR2 YNFKEQ come from the germline V gene. Trimming removed 2 bases from V and 5 bases from J, with 15 bases in between. The CDR3 consists of 15 residues. This CDR3 is CASSQRSNTAETQYF. The CDR3 coding sequence is TGTGCCAGCAGCCAACGGAGCAACACGGCGGAGACCCAGTACTTC.

A remark on this clone: Other DNA sequences of this sample code for an identical CDR3. This sequence joins TRBV10-3 and TRBJ2-7; D might be TRBD1 (6 bases). The CDR3 has 13 amino acids. Germline CDR1 ENHRY, CDR2 SYGVKD. Trimming removed 7 bases from V and 2 bases from J, with 12 bases in between. CDR3: CAITPGTPYEQYF. CDR3 coding DNA: TGTGCCATCACCCCTGGGACACCCTACGAGCAGTACTTC.

CDR3 region: CASSLLAGRQYEQFF. The CDR3 DNA reads as TGTGCCAGCAGCCTCCTAGCCGGACGCCAGTATGAGCAGTTCTTC. The rearrangement uses TRBV27 and TRBJ2-1; D perhaps matches TRBD2 (5 bases). Germline CDR1 is MNHEY and CDR2 is SMNVEV (reference sequence). The CDR3 runs 15 residues. V lost 6 bases and J 8 bases, leaving 20 bases between the germline ends.

CDR3: CASSLGGTQYF. The CDR3, as DNA: TGCGCCAGCAGCTTGGGCGGGACCCAGTACTTC. The J gene is TRBJ2-5, the V gene TRBV5-1; D remains ambiguous. CDR1 and CDR2 (germline): SGHRS, YFSETQ. The length of the CDR3 is 11 residues. V was trimmed by 0 bases and J by 7 bases, leaving 4 bases between them.

This clone has more than one count but fewer than ten. The chain is built from TRBV6-1 and TRBJ2-7; 11 bases agree with TRBD2. J was trimmed by 1 base and V by 9 bases; bases with no gene match: 5. CDR3 length: 14 amino acids. The germline gives CDR1 MNHNS, CDR2 SASEGT. The CDR3 protein is CASQLAGGSYEQYF. The CDR3, as DNA: TGTGCCAGTCAATTAGCGGGAGGGTCCTACGAGCAGTACTTC.

The gene calls are TRBV19 and TRBJ2-1; weak D call: TRBD2 (5 bases). Germline loops: CDR1 LNHDA, CDR2 SQIVND (reference sequence). The V end was cut by 3 bases, the J end by 8 bases, with 14 bases between. The CDR3 consists of 14 residues. CDR3 loop: CASSIGLGPYEQFF. CDR3 DNA: TGTGCCAGTAGTATCGGACTGGGTCCCTATGAGCAGTTCTTC. Using reference TRBV19 and TRBJ2-1 for the parts outside the CDR3, the full variable domain is DGGITQSPKYLFRKEGQNVTLSCEQNLNHDAMYWYRQDPGQGLRLIYYSQIVNDFQKGDIAEGYSVSREKKESFPLTVTSAQKNPTAFYLCASSIGLGPYEQFFGPGTRLTVL.

The chain combines TRBV27 with TRBJ2-7; maybe TRBD2 (7 bases). V was trimmed by 5 bases and J by 0 bases, leaving 14 bases between them. This CDR3 is 15 amino acids long. Germline V gives CDR1 MNHEY, CDR2 SMNVEV (reference sequence). The CDR3 sequence is CASSDGGPPSYEQYF. As DNA, the CDR3 is TGTGCCAGCAGTGACGGGGGGCCCCCCTCCTACGAGCAGTACTTC.

The chain uses TRBV6-5 and TRBJ1-6; the match to TRBD1 covers 7 bases. The CDR3 loop spans 15 amino acids. CDR1 is MNHEY, CDR2 SVGAGI, per germline. V was clipped by 6 bases and J by 7 bases; unmatched bases: 9. CDR3 protein: CASRTGTAWNSPLHF. The CDR3 region has the DNA TGTGCCAGCAGGACTGGGACAGCCTGGAATTCACCCCTCCACTTT.

The chain joins TRBV6-5 to TRBJ2-3, with D perhaps TRBD1 (6 bases). V was shortened by 5 bases and J by 2 bases, with 14 bases between the two germline ends. The CDR3 extends over 15 amino acids. Germline V lookup: CDR1 MNHEY, CDR2 SVGAGI. CDR3 protein: CASSGLPGVTDTQYF. DNA for the CDR3: TGTGCCAGCAGTGGACTGCCAGGGGTCACAGATACGCAGTATTTT.

V gene TRBV7-2 combines with J gene TRBJ1-2, with 8 bases lining up with TRBD1. The J segment lost 9 bases and the V segment lost 5 bases, leaving 5 bases of the junction unmatched. Germline values: CDR1 SGHTA, CDR2 FQGNSA. This CDR3 contains 12 residues. As DNA, the CDR3 is TGTGCCAGCAGCCCCCACAGGGGGAGCTACACCTTC. Its translation: CASSPHRGSYTF.

This clone was seen only a few times. V gene TRBV9 combines with J gene TRBJ2-7; tentatively, D is TRBD2 (5 bases). In germline, CDR1 is SGDLS, CDR2 YYNGEE. The CDR3 spans 14 residues. V lost 0 bases, J lost 3 bases, and 10 bases lay in between. CDR3 in amino acids: CASSVAVGVYEQYF. The CDR3 region has the DNA TGTGCCAGCAGCGTAGCTGTCGGGGTCTACGAGCAGTACTTC.

The CDR3 region is CASSIGTSHADTQYF. CDR3 DNA sequence: TGTGCCAGCAGCATCGGGACTAGTCACGCAGATACGCAGTATTTT. The chain carries TRBV9 and TRBJ2-3, with TRBD2 matching over 8 bases. Per the germline V gene, CDR1 is SGDLS and CDR2 is YYNGEE. This CDR3 has 15 residues. V lost 4 bases, J lost 4 bases, and 8 bases stayed unmatched.

The rearrangement uses TRBV19 and TRBJ1-5; the match to TRBD1 covers 9 bases. The ends lost 4 bases at V and 0 bases at J; junction bases unmatched: 4. CDR3 length: 16 residues. CDR1 and CDR2 from the germline V gene are LNHDA and SQIVND (reference sequence). CDR3 protein: CASSTRQGVSNQPQHF. Here the CDR3 DNA reads TGTGCCAGTAGTACTAGACAGGGGGTTAGCAATCAGCCCCAGCATTTT.

This clone showed up just a few times. This chain joins TRBV5-5 and TRBJ2-7; D gene ambiguous. The germline gives CDR1 SGHKS, CDR2 YYEKEE (reference sequence). The CDR3 contains 14 residues. V was trimmed by 4 bases and J by 5 bases, leaving 16 bases between them. The CDR3 reads CASSTRLGVNEQYF. The CDR3 DNA reads TGTGCCAGCAGCACCCGTTTAGGAGTAAACGAGCAGTACTTC. The complete variable domain, with remaining parts taken from reference TRBV5-5 and TRBJ2-7, reads DAGVTQSPTHLIKTRGQQVTLRCSPISGHKSVSWYQQVLGQGPQFIFQYYEKEERGRGNFPDRFSARQFPNYSSELNVNALLLGDSALYLCASSTRLGVNEQYFGPGTRLTVT.

This clone occurred once. The gene calls are TRBV19 and TRBJ1-6; D possibly corresponds to TRBD1 (5 bases). This CDR3 spans 14 amino acids. The germline V and J ends were trimmed by 7 bases and 9 bases, with 16 bases remaining between them. CDR1 is LNHDA, CDR2 SQIVND, per germline (reference sequence). CDR3 sequence: CASTPRGTVSPLHF. The CDR3 DNA reads as TGTGCCAGTACTCCCCGCGGGACCGTTTCACCCCTCCACTTT.

As concerns this clone: The identical CDR3 is also encoded by other nucleotide sequences in the sample. The chain links TRBV15 to TRBJ2-2; no firm D call. V shed 3 bases and J shed 2 bases, with 4 bases lying between them. Germline CDR1 and CDR2: LNHNV and YYDKDF (reference sequence). The CDR3 spans 13 residues. CDR3 sequence (DNA): TGTGCCACCAGCAGTATCAACACCGGGGAGCTGTTTTTT. Its translation: CATSSINTGELFF.

This clone was seen a handful of times. This chain uses TRBV19 with TRBJ2-3; D gene uncertain. The CDR3 extends over 14 amino acids. CDR1 is LNHDA and CDR2 is SQIVND in the germline V gene (reference sequence). V was shortened by 5 bases and J by 2 bases, with 11 bases between the two germline ends. The CDR3 bases are TGTGCCAGTAGTTCAAATTCAGTCACAGATACGCAGTATTTT. Translation: CASSSNSVTDTQYF.

In regard to this clone: Germline and junction disagree at one end, which may indicate a read error. The genes are TRBV7-9 and TRBJ2-7; the match to TRBD2 covers 8 bases. Germline V gene lookup returns CDR1 SEHNR and CDR2 FQNEAQ (reference sequence). The CDR3 runs 17 residues. For the CDR3, the DNA is TGTGCCAGCAACTTATCCAGCGGGGGCCTTCTCTCCTACGAGCAGTACTTC. Encoded protein: CASNLSSGGLLSYEQYF.

The V gene is TRBV5-4, the J gene TRBJ2-7, with 7 bases that match TRBD2. The CDR3 has 15 amino acids. The J segment lost 6 bases and the V segment lost 0 bases, leaving 9 bases of the junction unmatched. Germline loops: CDR1 SGHNT, CDR2 YYREEE (reference sequence). CDR3 coding DNA: TGTGCCAGCAGCTTGGATGGCGGGAGACGGAGCGAGCAGTACTTC. It is translated as CASSLDGGRRSEQYF. The full variable domain, rest sourced from reference TRBV5-4 and TRBJ2-7, is ETGVTQSPTHLIKTRGQQVTLRCSSQSGHNTVSWYQQALGQGPQFIFQYYREEENGRGNFPPRFSGLQFPNYSSELNVNALELDDSALYLCASSLDGGRRSEQYFGPGTRLTVT.

CDR3 region: CASSPGTGRDEQYF. The CDR3 DNA reads TGTGCCAGCAGTCCCGGGACAGGCCGGGACGAGCAGTACTTC. This chain connects TRBV6-5 to TRBJ2-7; 8 bases line up with TRBD1. The CDR3 has 14 residues. Germline V lookup: CDR1 MNHEY, CDR2 SVGAGI. The V gene end was trimmed by 5 bases and the J gene end by 5 bases; junction bases not matched to a gene: 8.